Presented here are 4 T cell receptor beta chains from one specimen sequenced in a study of T cell responses to AZD1222 COVID-19 vaccine. Data came from immunoSEQ multiplex PCR; TCRdb stores just in-frame clones and leaves some out. The sample contains about 130,000 clones, roughly 92% of which appear only once. The specimen was peripheral blood, collected 28 days after the second AZD1222 dose. All receptors derive from an adult who received the AZD1222 COVID-19 vaccine.

This rearrangement joins TRBV11-3 to TRBJ2-7; 16 bases match TRBD2. V trimming: 5 bases; J trimming: 2 bases; junction bases outside the gene matches: 6. Looked up from germline, CDR1 is SGHNT and CDR2 is YENEEA. The CDR3 loop spans 17 amino acids. The CDR3 here is CASSPGLAGGQAYEQYF. The CDR3 bases are TGTGCCAGCAGCCCGGGACTAGCGGGGGGGCAAGCCTACGAGCAGTACTTC.

The chain combines TRBV6-2 or TRBV6-3 with TRBJ2-3, with TRBD2 matching 9 bases. The CDR3 extends over 17 amino acids. Germline assignment: CDR1 MNHEY and CDR2 SVGEGT. V lost 2 bases and J lost 0; bases outside the gene matches: 6. CDR3 in amino acids: CASSYPVAGGSTDTQYF. CDR3 nucleotide sequence: TGTGCCAGCAGTTACCCAGTCGCGGGAGGGAGCACAGATACGCAGTATTTT.

V is TRBV5-8 and J is TRBJ2-4; TRBD1 might be the D (5 bases). CDR1 and CDR2 from the germline V gene are SGHTS and YDEGEE. With 4 bases removed from V and 7 bases from J, the gap between germline ends came to 15 bases. There are 14 residues in the CDR3. The CDR3 DNA is TGTGCCAGCAGCCCCAGACAGTGGGGCAACATTCAGTACTTC. As protein: CASSPRQWGNIQYF.

The chain combines TRBV7-9 with TRBJ2-7; TRBD2 matches at 7 bases. The germline gives CDR1 SEHNR, CDR2 FQNEAQ (reference sequence). With V trimmed by 1 base and J by 2 bases, 5 bases remained unmatched. This CDR3 region has 15 residues. The CDR3: CASSLVSGRAYEQYF. DNA of the CDR3: TGTGCCAGCAGCTTAGTTAGTGGGAGGGCCTACGAGCAGTACTTC.